This T cell receptor beta chain is from a study of identical twins. Study-wide findings and caveats: Beta clonotypes that were abundant in cord blood contained fewer insertions, a pattern absent from memory repertoires. Within beta out-of-frame sequences, the excess sharing observed between twins was weaker.

This clonotype has more than one count but fewer than ten. Its antigen is undetermined. In every case, the donor was a healthy Caucasian. TCRdb re-analysed the 5' RACE reads in MiXCR, keeping a single row per CDR3 protein. The sample shows 200,000 to 300,000 distinct CDR3 sequences, about an eighth of them seen only once. Trimming stripped 3 bases from V and 4 bases from J, with 13 bases between. Germline V gene data show CDR1 as DFQATT and CDR2 as SNEGSKA (reference sequence). The length of the CDR3 is 14 residues. These data were likewise used in another study, on yellow fever vaccine responses in identical twins.

Sample: memory (CD45RO+) T cells sorted from blood. This chain connects TRBV20-1 to TRBJ1-5, with D perhaps TRBD1 (5 bases). This TCR was sampled from a woman aged 18-35 years in good health. CDR3 residues: CSASWGLQNQPQHF. DNA of the CDR3: TGCAGTGCTAGTTGGGGGTTACAAAATCAGCCCCAGCATTTT.